This T cell receptor (beta chain) was sequenced during a study of T cells in Graves' hyperthyroidism and ophthalmopathy. Findings and caveats of the study: Separating ophthalmopathy from stable hyperthyroidism was achieved by a 13 V-J model. Ophthalmopathy, which appeared later, was predicted by the model a median approximately 6.7 months before onset.

Patients counted as stable if ophthalmopathy did not develop within 18 months. Investigators excluded patients with uncontrolled infection, other autoimmune disease, pregnancy or lactation. This clonotype was observed a few times. Its antigen is not identified. The V gene's germline CDR1 is SGHRS and CDR2 YFSETQ. CDR3 length: 15 residues. The junction had 8 bases not matched to a gene; V was cut back by 4 bases and J by 4 bases. Amplification yielded TCR beta CDR3 regions, with RNA transcripts as the source. The primer set for the first-round RT-PCR of the TCR CDR3 was HTBI. TCRdb fed the multiplex PCR reads into MiXCR, producing one record per CDR3 protein. The data hold almost 600,000 distinct CDR3 sequences, with around 46% observed a single time.

The sample comprised peripheral blood or thyroid tissue (not recorded which). This sequence joins TRBV5-1 and TRBJ2-5, with TRBD1 identical over 9 bases. The TCR was taken from a woman aged 18 to 35 with Graves' hyperthyroidism. CDR3 sequence: CASSVTGGGGETQYF. The DNA for the CDR3 is TGCGCCAGCAGCGTCACAGGGGGCGGCGGAGAGACCCAGTACTTC.